This TCR beta chain came from a study of identical twins. Germline values: CDR1 MNHEY, CDR2 SVGAGI. Trimming left V 0 bases short and J 2 bases short, with 9 bases between. This CDR3 is built from 15 residues. This clonotype has just a few counts. TCRdb reprocessed the 5' RACE reads via MiXCR and lists one record per CDR3 protein. The table includes about 890,000 distinct CDR3 sequences, around 12% detected once. The sample was also reused in another study, on yellow fever vaccine responses in identical twins.

The gene calls are TRBV6-5 and TRBJ2-3; no clear D. The source material was PBMCs. The receptor was isolated from a woman aged 18 to 35 in good health. CDR3 sequence (DNA): TGTGCCAGCAGTTACTCTGGCATCCCCACAGATACGCAGTATTTT. Translating gives CASSYSGIPTDTQYF.